The text below deals with one T cell receptor (beta chain). The antigen remains unidentified. Researchers ran the PCR with 60 Vbeta and 13 Jbeta primers. Only in-frame clones appear in the TCRdb table, and some are missing; sequencing was by immunoSEQ multiplex PCR. The profile covers 200,000 or so clones, with more than 85% appearing a single time and less than 0.3% taken by the ten largest. This entry is derived from a study of cytomegalovirus exposure and HLA in healthy donors. Overall study findings and caveats: Reportedly, TCR beta sequences accurately predicted HLA-A and HLA-B alleles in most subjects. Further analysis was carried out later, and it showed several of the most significant clusters appearing linked to common viral pathogens. In vitro testing confirmed three CMV-associated chains as specific for CMV antigens. Later analysis indicated greater clonal expansion among HLA-associated TCR beta chains than among equally common other chains.

The CDR3 runs 15 residues. Germline trimming cut 6 bases from V and 5 bases from J; bases unmatched to any gene: 11. Germline V gene data show CDR1 as MNHEY and CDR2 as SMNVEV (reference sequence). The rearrangement joins TRBV27 to TRBJ2-7; 9 bases align to TRBD2. This receptor was obtained from a girl in the first two years of life in good health and CMV-seronegative. What was sequenced was PBMCs. The CDR3 loop reads CASSTLGGREHEQYF. Written as DNA, the CDR3 is TGTGCCAGCAGCACTCTGGGCGGGAGGGAGCACGAGCAGTACTTC.